This passage covers 18 T cell receptor beta chains from one sample sequenced in a study of T cells after yellow fever vaccination. TCRdb called the 5' RACE reads again in MiXCR, with one record for every CDR3 protein. The profile shows about 85,000 distinct CDR3 sequences, about 14% of them singletons. Sequencing used CD8+ T cells not binding an NS4B(214-222) dextramer, sorted from PBMCs, obtained approximately 22 days after the first yellow fever vaccination. These receptors were collected from a man in his late teens or twenties who received the YFV17D yellow fever vaccine.

This clonotype was seen a handful of times. The chain combines TRBV11-2 with TRBJ1-6, with D perhaps matching TRBD1 (5 bases). Trimming took off 2 bases at V and 10 bases at J, with 24 bases between the two ends. CDR3 length equals 18 residues. The germline V gene encodes CDR1 SGHAT and CDR2 FQNNGV. The DNA of the CDR3 is TGTGCCAGCAGCTTAATTCTAAGGACAAATCTTGATGAATCACCCCTCCACTTT. The encoded protein is CASSLILRTNLDESPLHF.

This clonotype was observed a few times. This chain uses TRBV3-1 with TRBJ2-2; the match to TRBD2 covers 7 bases. CDR1 is LGHDT, CDR2 YNNKEL, per germline (reference sequence). The V gene end was trimmed by 4 bases and the J gene end by 5 bases; junction bases not matched to a gene: 7. CDR3 length equals 15 residues. This chain's CDR3 is CASSRPSGGTGELFF. The DNA for the CDR3 is TGTGCCAGCAGCCGCCCATCGGGGGGAACCGGGGAGCTGTTTTTT.

V usage is TRBV6-5 and J usage is TRBJ2-1; 13 bases are a match to TRBD2. V lost 2 bases, J lost 6 bases, and 1 base stayed unmatched. Germline assignment: CDR1 MNHEY and CDR2 SVGAGI. The CDR3 extends over 15 amino acids. CDR3 in amino acids: CASSYGLAGVNEQFF. The DNA of the CDR3 is TGTGCCAGCAGTTACGGACTAGCGGGGGTCAATGAGCAGTTCTTC.

In its sample, this clonotype was seen a few times. This sequence joins TRBV5-4 and TRBJ2-7; D gene uncertain. The ends were cut back, 2 bases at V and 6 bases at J, with 9 bases in the middle. The CDR3 consists of 12 residues. The germline CDR1 and CDR2 sequences are SGHNT and YYREEE (reference sequence). The DNA for the CDR3 is TGTGCCAGCAGCTTTTCCCCCCGCGAGCAGTACTTC. It yields the protein CASSFSPREQYF.

This clonotype was seen a handful of times. The chain couples TRBV7-2 to TRBJ2-7, with 7 bases lining up with TRBD1. After removal of 5 bases from V and 2 bases from J, the junction contained 6 bases not matched to a gene. CDR3 length: 14 residues. Germline CDR1 SGHTA, CDR2 FQGNSA. The CDR3 DNA reads TGTGCCAGCAGCCTCAGACAGGGTCCCTACGAGCAGTACTTC. Its translation: CASSLRQGPYEQYF.

This clonotype was picked up many times. V usage is TRBV20-1 and J usage is TRBJ2-7; 8 bases align to TRBD1. The CDR3 sequence is 14 residues long. V trimming: 2 bases; J trimming: 1 base; junction bases outside the gene matches: 4. CDR1 DFQATT and CDR2 SNEGSKA come from the germline V gene (reference sequence). The CDR3 region has the DNA TGCAGTGCTAGATCGGGACAGGCTTCCTACGAGCAGTACGTC. Encoded protein: CSARSGQASYEQYV.

This clonotype was seen a few times. This rearrangement joins TRBV29-1 to TRBJ2-2; D remains unclear. Germline V gene lookup returns CDR1 SQVTM and CDR2 ANQGSEA. This CDR3 region has 12 residues. V gave up 2 bases and J gave up 8 bases, with 9 bases separating them. CDR3 amino acids: CSVEWGFGELFF. CDR3 DNA sequence: TGCAGCGTTGAATGGGGTTTTGGGGAGCTGTTTTTT.

The chain links TRBV27 to TRBJ1-2, with TRBD1 as a possible D gene (5 bases). The CDR3 is made up of 17 amino acids. V was cut by 5 bases and J by 2 bases, with 21 bases left in between. Germline-derived CDR1 and CDR2 are MNHEY and SMNVEV (reference sequence). CDR3 in DNA: TGTGCCAGCAGTCCATCAATGGCGTATTCAGGGAACTATGGCTACACCTTC. This sequence encodes CASSPSMAYSGNYGYTF.

At least ten counts were recorded for this clonotype. This chain links TRBV6-6 with TRBJ1-3; unclear D gene. Trimming took off 6 bases at V and 0 bases at J, with 6 bases between the two ends. This CDR3 is 13 amino acids long. Germline V lookup: CDR1 MNHNY, CDR2 SVGAGI (reference sequence). The CDR3 is CASSPSSGNTIYF. For the CDR3, the DNA is TGTGCCAGCAGCCCATCCTCTGGAAACACCATATATTTT.

This clonotype was observed a few times. The chain employs TRBV9 and TRBJ2-3; TRBD1 or TRBD2 may be the D gene (6 bases each). Germline CDR1 is SGDLS and CDR2 is YYNGEE. V lost 7 bases to trimming and J lost 2 bases, with 14 bases between them. The CDR3 length is 14 residues. The CDR3 nucleotides are TGTGCCAGCCAATGGAGGGACAACACAGATACGCAGTATTTT. Translated: CASQWRDNTDTQYF.

This clonotype came up a few times. This chain uses TRBV13 with TRBJ2-7, with 11 bases aligning to TRBD2. J gave up 4 bases and V 4 bases, and 9 bases lay outside the gene matches. There are 16 residues in the CDR3. Germline V CDR1 and CDR2: PRHDT, FYEKMQ (reference sequence). Written as DNA, the CDR3 is TGTGCCAGCAGCTCCAGGGGTAGCGGGGGGGGATACGAGCAGTACGTC. Its protein product is CASSSRGSGGGYEQYV.

V gene TRBV6-2 or TRBV6-3 combines with J gene TRBJ2-7, with no clear D. The CDR3 consists of 13 residues. CDR1 is MNHEY and CDR2 is SVGEGT in the germline V gene. The V gene lost 2 bases and the J gene lost 2 bases, with 7 bases spanning the gap. Here the CDR3 reads CASSYGRTYEQYV. In nucleotides, the CDR3 is TGTGCCAGCAGTTACGGTAGGACCTACGAGCAGTACGTC.

CDR3 amino acids: CASSFRGVGNEQFF. The DNA for the CDR3 is TGTGCCAGCAGTTTCCGGGGGGTGGGCAATGAGCAGTTCTTC. This chain links TRBV12-3 or TRBV12-4 with TRBJ2-1, with 7 bases fitting TRBD2. V lost 3 bases, J lost 6 bases, and 5 bases stayed unmatched. The CDR3 covers 14 residues.

This chain connects TRBV5-6 to TRBJ1-4; D unclear. This CDR3 region has 13 residues. V was trimmed by 2 bases and J by 5 bases, leaving 7 bases between them. The V gene's germline CDR1 is SGHDT and CDR2 YYEEEE. The CDR3 region is CASSLGLNEKLFF. As DNA, the CDR3 is TGTGCCAGCAGCTTAGGACTGAATGAAAAACTGTTTTTT.

The V call is TRBV11-2, the J call TRBJ2-3; D gene ambiguous. The CDR3 spans 11 residues. CDR1 and CDR2 (germline): SGHAT, FQNNGV. V lost 2 bases to trimming and J lost 5 bases, with 2 bases between them. CDR3 in DNA: TGTGCCAGCAGCTTACAAGATACGCAGTATTTT. Amino acid sequence: CASSLQDTQYF. Combining the CDR3 with reference TRBV11-2 and TRBJ2-3 gives the whole variable domain EAGVAQSPRYKIIEKRQSVAFWCNPISGHATLYWYQQILGQGPKLLIQFQNNGVVDDSQLPKDRFSAERLKGVDSTLKIQPAKLEDSAVYLCASSLQDTQYFGPGTRLTVL.

The table lists this clonotype with many counts. CDR3 sequence (DNA): TGCGCCAGCCTTGGCGAGGGGAGAAGCACCGGGGAGCTGTTTTTT. It specifies CASLGEGRSTGELFF. This sequence joins TRBV10-2 and TRBJ2-2; tentatively, D is TRBD1 or TRBD2 (5 bases each). Germline V CDR1 and CDR2: WSHSY, SAAADI. The V and J ends lost 8 bases and 4 bases respectively, with 17 bases between them. This CDR3 spans 15 amino acids.

The chain has TRBV6-5 and TRBJ1-2; weak D call: TRBD1 (5 bases). Deletions cut 0 bases from V and 8 bases from J, with 10 bases between. The CDR3 has 13 amino acids. The germline gives CDR1 MNHEY, CDR2 SVGAGI. CDR3 in DNA: TGTGCCAGCAGTTACTCGCAGGGTCGGGGCTACACCTTC. Amino acid sequence: CASSYSQGRGYTF.

This clonotype occurred many times. The rearrangement uses TRBV12-3 or TRBV12-4 and TRBJ2-1, with D hard to call. The CDR3 has 11 residues. Trimming removed 6 bases from V and 8 bases from J, with 8 bases in between. CDR3 protein: CASSTVYEQFF. The CDR3 DNA sequence: TGTGCCAGCAGCACGGTGTATGAGCAGTTCTTC.